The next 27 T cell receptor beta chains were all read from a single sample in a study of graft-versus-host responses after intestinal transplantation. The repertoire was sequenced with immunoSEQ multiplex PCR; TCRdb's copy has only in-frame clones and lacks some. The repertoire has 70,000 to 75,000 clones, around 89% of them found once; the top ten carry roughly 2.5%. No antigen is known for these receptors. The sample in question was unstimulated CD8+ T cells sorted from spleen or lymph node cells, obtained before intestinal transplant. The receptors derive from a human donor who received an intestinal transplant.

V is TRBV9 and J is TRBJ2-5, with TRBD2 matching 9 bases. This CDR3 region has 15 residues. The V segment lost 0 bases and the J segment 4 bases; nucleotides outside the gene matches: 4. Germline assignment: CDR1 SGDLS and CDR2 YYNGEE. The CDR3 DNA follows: TGTGCCAGCAGCGTAGGGCGGGGGGGGACAGAGACCCAGTACTTC. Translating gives CASSVGRGGTETQYF.

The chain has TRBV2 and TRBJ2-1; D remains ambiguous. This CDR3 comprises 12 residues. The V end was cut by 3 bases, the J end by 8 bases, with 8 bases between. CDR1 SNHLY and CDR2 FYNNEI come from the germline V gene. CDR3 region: CASSESLDEQFF. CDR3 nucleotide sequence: TGTGCCAGCAGTGAGTCTCTCGATGAGCAGTTCTTC.

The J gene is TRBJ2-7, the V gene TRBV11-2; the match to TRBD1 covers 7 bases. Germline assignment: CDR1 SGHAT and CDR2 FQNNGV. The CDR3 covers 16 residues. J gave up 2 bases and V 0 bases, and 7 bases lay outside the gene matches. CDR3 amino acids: CASSLELGTATYEQYF. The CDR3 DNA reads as TGTGCCAGCAGCTTAGAGCTCGGGACAGCAACCTACGAGCAGTACTTC. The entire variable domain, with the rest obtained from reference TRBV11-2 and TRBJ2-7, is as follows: EAGVAQSPRYKIIEKRQSVAFWCNPISGHATLYWYQQILGQGPKLLIQFQNNGVVDDSQLPKDRFSAERLKGVDSTLKIQPAKLEDSAVYLCASSLELGTATYEQYFGPGTRLTVT.

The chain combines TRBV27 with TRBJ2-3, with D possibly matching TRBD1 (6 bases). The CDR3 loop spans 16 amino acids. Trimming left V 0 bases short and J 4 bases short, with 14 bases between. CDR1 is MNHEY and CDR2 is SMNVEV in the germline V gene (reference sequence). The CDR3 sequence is CASSLSRASGADTQYF. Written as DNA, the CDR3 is TGTGCCAGCAGTTTATCCCGAGCTTCAGGGGCAGATACGCAGTATTTT.

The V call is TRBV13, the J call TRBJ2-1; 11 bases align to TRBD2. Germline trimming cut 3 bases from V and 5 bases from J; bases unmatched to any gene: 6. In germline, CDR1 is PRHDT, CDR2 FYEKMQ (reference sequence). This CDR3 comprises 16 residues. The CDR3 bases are TGTGCCAGCAGCTTTGACGGGACTAGCGGTAACAATGAGCAGTTCTTC. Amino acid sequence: CASSFDGTSGNNEQFF.

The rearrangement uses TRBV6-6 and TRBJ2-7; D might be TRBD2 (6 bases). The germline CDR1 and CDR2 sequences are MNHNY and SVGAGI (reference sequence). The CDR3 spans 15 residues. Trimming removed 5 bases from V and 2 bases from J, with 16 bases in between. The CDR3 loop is CASSGGTGDTYEQYF. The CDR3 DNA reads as TGTGCCAGCAGTGGAGGGACGGGGGATACCTACGAGCAGTACTTC.

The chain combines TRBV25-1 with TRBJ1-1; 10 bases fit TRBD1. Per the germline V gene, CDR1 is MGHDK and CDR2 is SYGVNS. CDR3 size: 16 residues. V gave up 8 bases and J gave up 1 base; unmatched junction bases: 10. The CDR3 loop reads CASRGRDRGRNTEAFF. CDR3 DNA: TGTGCCAGCCGAGGCCGGGACAGGGGCCGGAACACTGAAGCTTTCTTT.

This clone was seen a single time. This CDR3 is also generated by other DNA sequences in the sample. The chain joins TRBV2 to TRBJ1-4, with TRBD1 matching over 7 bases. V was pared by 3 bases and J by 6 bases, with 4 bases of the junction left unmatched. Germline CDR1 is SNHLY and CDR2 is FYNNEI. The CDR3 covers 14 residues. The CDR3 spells CASSEGRGDEKLFF. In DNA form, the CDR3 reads TGTGCCAGCAGTGAGGGCAGGGGGGATGAAAAACTGTTTTTT.

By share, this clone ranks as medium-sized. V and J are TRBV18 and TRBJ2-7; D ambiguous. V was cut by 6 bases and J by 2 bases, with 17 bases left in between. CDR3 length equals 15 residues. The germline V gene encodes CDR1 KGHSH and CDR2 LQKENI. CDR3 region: CASSPSKAETYEQYF. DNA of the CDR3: TGTGCCAGCTCCCCGTCCAAGGCGGAGACCTACGAGCAGTACTTC.

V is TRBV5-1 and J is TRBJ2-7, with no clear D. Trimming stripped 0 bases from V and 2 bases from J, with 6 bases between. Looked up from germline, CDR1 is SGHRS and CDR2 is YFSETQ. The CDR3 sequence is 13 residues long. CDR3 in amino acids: CASSLGAPYEQYF. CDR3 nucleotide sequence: TGCGCCAGCAGCTTGGGGGCCCCCTACGAGCAGTACTTC.

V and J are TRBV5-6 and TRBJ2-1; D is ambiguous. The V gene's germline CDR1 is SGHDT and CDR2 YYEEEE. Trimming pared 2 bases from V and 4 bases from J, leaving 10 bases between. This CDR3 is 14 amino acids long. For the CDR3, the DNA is TGTGCCAGCAGCTTCTTAGCTGCTTACAATGAGCAGTTCTTC. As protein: CASSFLAAYNEQFF.

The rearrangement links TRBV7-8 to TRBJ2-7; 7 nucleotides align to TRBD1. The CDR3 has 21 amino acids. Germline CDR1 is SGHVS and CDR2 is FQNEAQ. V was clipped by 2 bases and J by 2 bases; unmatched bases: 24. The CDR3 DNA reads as TGTGCCAGCAGCTTAAGACAGGGCCTATCGGCGGCCCCTACAAGGGCCTACGAGCAGTACTTC. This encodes CASSLRQGLSAAPTRAYEQYF.

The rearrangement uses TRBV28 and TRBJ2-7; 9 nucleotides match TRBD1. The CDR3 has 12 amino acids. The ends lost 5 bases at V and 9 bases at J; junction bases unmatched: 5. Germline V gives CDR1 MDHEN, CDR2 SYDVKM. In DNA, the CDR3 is TGTGCCAGCAGTCCCGGGACAGGGCGGCAGTACTTC. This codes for CASSPGTGRQYF.

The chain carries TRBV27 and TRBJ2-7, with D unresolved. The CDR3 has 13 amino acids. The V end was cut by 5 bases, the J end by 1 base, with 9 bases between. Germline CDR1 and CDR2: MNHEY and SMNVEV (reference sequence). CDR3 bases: TGTGCCAGCAGTCTTCTTCAGTCCTACGAGCAGTACTTC. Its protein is CASSLLQSYEQYF.

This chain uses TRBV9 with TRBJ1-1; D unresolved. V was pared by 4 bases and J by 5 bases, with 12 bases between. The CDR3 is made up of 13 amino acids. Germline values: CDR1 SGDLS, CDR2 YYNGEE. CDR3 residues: CASSRSGYTEAFF. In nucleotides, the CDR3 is TGTGCCAGCAGCAGATCCGGGTATACTGAAGCTTTCTTT.

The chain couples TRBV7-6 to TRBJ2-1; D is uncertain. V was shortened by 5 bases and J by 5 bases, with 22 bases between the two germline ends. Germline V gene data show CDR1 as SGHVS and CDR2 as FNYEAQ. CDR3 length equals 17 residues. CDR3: CASSDLGEVSKNNEQFF. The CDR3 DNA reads TGTGCCAGCAGCGACCTCGGTGAGGTTTCGAAAAACAATGAGCAGTTCTTC.

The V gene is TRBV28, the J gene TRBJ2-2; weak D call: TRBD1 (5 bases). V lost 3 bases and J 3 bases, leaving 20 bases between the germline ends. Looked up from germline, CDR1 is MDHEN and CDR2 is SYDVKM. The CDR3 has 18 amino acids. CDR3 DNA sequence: TGTGCCAGCAGTTTTCGGTGGGCAAAGGGGATTGACACCGGGGAGCTGTTTTTT. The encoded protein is CASSFRWAKGIDTGELFF.

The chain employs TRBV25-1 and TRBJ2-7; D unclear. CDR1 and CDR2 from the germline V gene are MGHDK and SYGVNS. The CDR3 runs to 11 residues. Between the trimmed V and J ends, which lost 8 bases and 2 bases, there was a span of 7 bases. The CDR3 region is CASGQTYEQYF. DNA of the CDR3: TGTGCCAGCGGGCAAACCTACGAGCAGTACTTC.

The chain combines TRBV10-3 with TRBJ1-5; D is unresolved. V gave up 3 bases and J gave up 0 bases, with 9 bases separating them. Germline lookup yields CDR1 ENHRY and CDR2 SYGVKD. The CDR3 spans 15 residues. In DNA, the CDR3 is TGTGCCATCAGTGATACATATTATAGCAATCAGCCCCAGCATTTT. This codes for CAISDTYYSNQPQHF.

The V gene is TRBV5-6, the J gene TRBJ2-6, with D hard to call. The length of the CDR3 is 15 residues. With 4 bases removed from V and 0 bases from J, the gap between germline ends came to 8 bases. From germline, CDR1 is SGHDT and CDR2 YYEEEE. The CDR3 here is CASSLRPSGANVLTF. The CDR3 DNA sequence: TGTGCCAGCAGCCTCAGGCCCTCTGGGGCCAACGTCCTGACTTTC.

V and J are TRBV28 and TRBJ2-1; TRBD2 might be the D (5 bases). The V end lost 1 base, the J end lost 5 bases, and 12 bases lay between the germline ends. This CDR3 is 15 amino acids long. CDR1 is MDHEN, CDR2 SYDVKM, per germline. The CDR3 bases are TGTGCCAGCAGTTTATACCGACGACTAAACAATGAGCAGTTCTTC. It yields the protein CASSLYRRLNNEQFF. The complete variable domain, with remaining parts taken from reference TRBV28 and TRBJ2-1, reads DVKVTQSSRYLVKRTGEKVFLECVQDMDHENMFWYRQDPGLGLRLIYFSYDVKMKEKGDIPEGYSVSREKKERFSLILESASTNQTSMYLCASSLYRRLNNEQFFGPGTRLTVL.

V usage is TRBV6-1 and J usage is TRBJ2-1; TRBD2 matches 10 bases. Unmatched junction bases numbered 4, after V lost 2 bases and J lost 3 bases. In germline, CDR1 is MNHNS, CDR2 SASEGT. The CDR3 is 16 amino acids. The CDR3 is CASSELQRGGYNEQFF. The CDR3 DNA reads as TGTGCCAGCAGTGAACTCCAGCGGGGGGGCTACAATGAGCAGTTCTTC.

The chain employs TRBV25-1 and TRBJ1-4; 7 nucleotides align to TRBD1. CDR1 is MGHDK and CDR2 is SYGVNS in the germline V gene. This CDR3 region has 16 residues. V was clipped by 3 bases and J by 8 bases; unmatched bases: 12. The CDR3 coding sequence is TGTGCCAGCAGTGATCCCACAGGGGTCCTCTCGGAAAAACTGTTTTTT. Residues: CASSDPTGVLSEKLFF.

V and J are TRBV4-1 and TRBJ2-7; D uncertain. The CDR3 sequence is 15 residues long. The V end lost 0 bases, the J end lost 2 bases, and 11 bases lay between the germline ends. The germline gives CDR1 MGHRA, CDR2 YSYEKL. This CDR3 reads CASSQDQVRTYEQYF. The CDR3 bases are TGCGCCAGCAGCCAAGATCAGGTCAGGACCTACGAGCAGTACTTC.

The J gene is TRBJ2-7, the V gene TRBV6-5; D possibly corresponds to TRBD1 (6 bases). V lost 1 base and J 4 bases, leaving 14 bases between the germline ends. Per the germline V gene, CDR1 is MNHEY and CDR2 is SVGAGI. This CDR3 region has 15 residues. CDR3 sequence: CASSYFGGESYEQYF. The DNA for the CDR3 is TGTGCCAGCAGTTACTTTGGGGGCGAGAGTTACGAGCAGTACTTC.

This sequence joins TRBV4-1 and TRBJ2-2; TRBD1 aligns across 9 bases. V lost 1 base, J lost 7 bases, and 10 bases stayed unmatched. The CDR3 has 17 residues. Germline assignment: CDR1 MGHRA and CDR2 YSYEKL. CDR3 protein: CASSQAWTGEDNGELFF. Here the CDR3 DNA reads TGCGCCAGCAGCCAAGCATGGACAGGGGAGGATAACGGGGAGCTGTTTTTT.

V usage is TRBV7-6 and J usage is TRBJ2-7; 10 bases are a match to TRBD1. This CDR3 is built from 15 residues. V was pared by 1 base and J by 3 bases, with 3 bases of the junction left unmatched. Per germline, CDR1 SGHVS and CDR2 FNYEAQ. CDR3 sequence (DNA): TGTGCCAGCAGCTTAGAAGGGACAGGGGACTACGAGCAGTACTTC. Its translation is CASSLEGTGDYEQYF. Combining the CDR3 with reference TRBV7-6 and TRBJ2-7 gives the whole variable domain GAGVSQSPRYKVTKRGQDVALRCDPISGHVSLYWYRQALGQGPEFLTYFNYEAQQDKSGLPNDRFSAERPEGSISTLTIQRTEQRDSAMYRCASSLEGTGDYEQYFGPGTRLTVT.